This T cell receptor (beta chain) was obtained from a study of a mutant IDH1 vaccine in newly diagnosed glioma. Across the whole study: There were 62.5% males and around 40% females among treated patients, whose mean age was approximately 44 years.

This table comes from immunoSEQ multiplex PCR, and its TCRdb copy is limited to in-frame clones, with some not included. The sample lists fewer than 55,000 clones, roughly two thirds occurring once. Regarding this clone: Its antigen is currently unknown. This sample includes further DNA sequences coding for the same CDR3.

Time point given: week 47, end of study. Doses of 300 ug of mutant IDH1 20-mer peptide were given with topical imiquimod. Between the trimmed V and J ends, which lost 3 bases and 0 bases, there was a span of 7 bases. Germline CDR1 reads SGHRS; CDR2 reads YFSETQ. This CDR3 spans 14 amino acids. The chain carries TRBV5-1 and TRBJ1-3; D possibly corresponds to TRBD1 (5 bases). The sequenced sample was peripheral blood mononuclear cells (PBMCs), obtained from a glioma patient whose treatment included an IDH1 peptide vaccine. The receptor comes from a middle-aged man with glioma. Some clones in this sample may be carry-over from other donors' samples. DNA for the CDR3: TGCGCCAGCAGCTCCGGGGGCTCTGGAAACACCATATATTTT. Protein sequence: CASSSGGSGNTIYF.